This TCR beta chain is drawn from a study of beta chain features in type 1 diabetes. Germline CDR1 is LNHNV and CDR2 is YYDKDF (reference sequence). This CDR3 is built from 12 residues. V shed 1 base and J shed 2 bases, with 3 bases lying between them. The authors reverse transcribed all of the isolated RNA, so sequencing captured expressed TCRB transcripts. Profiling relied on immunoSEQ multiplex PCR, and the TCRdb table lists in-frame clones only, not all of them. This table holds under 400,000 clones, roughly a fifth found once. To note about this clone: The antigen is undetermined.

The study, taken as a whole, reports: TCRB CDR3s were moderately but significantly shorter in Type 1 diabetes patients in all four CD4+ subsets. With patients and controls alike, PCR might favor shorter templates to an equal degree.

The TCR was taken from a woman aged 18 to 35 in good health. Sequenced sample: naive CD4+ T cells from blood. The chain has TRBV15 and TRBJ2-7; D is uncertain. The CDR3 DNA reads TGTGCCACCAGCAGAGCTGCCTACGAGCAGTACTTC. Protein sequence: CATSRAAYEQYF.